This T cell receptor (beta chain) came from a study of PD-L1 blockade in urothelial cancer. Losses at the gene ends were 5 bases for V and 1 base for J; bases not matched to a gene: 8. CDR1 and CDR2 from the germline V gene are SGHAT and FQNNGV. CDR3 length: 16 residues. Clones were sequenced by immunoSEQ multiplex PCR, and TCRdb holds only the in-frame ones, with some missing. The sample carries 40,000 to 60,000 clones, 79% recorded once. The time point: pretreatment peripheral blood. The genes are TRBV11-2 and TRBJ2-4; TRBD1 agrees at 7 bases. The receptor comes from a man between 65 and 80 years old with urothelial cancer. The sample consisted of PBMCs, taken around atezolizumab (anti-PD-L1) treatment. The CDR3 protein is CASSPETGLAKNIQYF. CDR3 nucleotide sequence: TGTGCCAGCAGCCCGGAGACAGGGTTGGCCAAAAACATTCAGTACTTC.